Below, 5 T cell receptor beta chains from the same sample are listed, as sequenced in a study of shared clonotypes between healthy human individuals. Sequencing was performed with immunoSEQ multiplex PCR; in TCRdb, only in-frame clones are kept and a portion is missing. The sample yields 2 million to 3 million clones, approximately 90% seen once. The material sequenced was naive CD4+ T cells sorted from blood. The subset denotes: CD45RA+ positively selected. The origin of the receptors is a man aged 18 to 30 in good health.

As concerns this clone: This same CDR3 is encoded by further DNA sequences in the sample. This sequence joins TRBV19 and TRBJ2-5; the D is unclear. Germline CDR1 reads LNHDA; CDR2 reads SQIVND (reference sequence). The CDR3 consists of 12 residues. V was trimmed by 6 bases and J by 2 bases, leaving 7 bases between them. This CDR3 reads CASSTQQETQYF. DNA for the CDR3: TGTGCCAGTAGCACCCAGCAAGAGACCCAGTACTTC.

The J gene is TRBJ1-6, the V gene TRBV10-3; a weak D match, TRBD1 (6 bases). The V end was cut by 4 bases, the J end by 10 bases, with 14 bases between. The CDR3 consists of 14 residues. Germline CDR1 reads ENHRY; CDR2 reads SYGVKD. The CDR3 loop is CAISVEQGRSPLHF. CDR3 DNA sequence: TGTGCCATCAGTGTCGAACAGGGTCGGTCACCCCTCCACTTT.

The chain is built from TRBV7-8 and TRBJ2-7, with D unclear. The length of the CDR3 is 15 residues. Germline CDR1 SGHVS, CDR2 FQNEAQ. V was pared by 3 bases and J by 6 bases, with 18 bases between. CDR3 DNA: TGTGCCAGCAGCTTGACCCTGCCAGGTTGGACCGAGCAGTACTTC. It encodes CASSLTLPGWTEQYF.

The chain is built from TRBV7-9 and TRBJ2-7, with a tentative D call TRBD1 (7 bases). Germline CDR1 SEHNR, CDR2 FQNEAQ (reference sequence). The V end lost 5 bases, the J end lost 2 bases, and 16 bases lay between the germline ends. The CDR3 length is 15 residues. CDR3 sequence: CASSPRGDTTYEQYF. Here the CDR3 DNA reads TGTGCCAGCAGCCCCAGGGGGGACACTACCTACGAGCAGTACTTC.

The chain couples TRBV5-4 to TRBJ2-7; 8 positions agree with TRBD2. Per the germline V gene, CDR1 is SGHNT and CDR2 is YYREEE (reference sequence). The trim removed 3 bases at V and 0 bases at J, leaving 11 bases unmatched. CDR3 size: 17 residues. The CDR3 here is CASSSAGGGRSSYEQYF. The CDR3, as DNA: TGTGCCAGCAGCTCGGCCGGTGGCGGGAGGAGCTCCTACGAGCAGTACTTC.